This T cell receptor (beta chain) was recovered during a study of cytomegalovirus exposure and HLA in healthy donors. The CDR3 runs to 18 residues. Both 60 Vbeta primers and 13 Jbeta primers went into the PCR. The method was immunoSEQ multiplex PCR; TCRdb's version includes in-frame clones alone and lacks a portion of them. The profile shows 150,000 to 200,000 clones, 80% of them singletons. Overall study findings and caveats: Compared with the roughly 700-donor mean, an Asian-associated ancestry cluster reportedly had fewer N-insertions, according to a later analysis.

Worth noting for this clone: Its antigen is not identified.

The sample taken for sequencing was PBMCs. This TCR derives from a woman aged 45-65 years in good health and CMV-seronegative. The rearrangement uses TRBV12-2 and TRBJ1-1; the D call in the table, TRBD1, was not verified against the DNA. TRBV12-2 is shown as a pseudogene. The CDR3, as DNA: TGTGCAAGTCGCTTAGCAATAGAGAGGGACAGGGGAGGAACTGAAGCTTTCTTT. As protein: CASRLAIERDRGGTEAFF.